This T cell receptor (beta chain) was identified during a study of cytomegalovirus exposure and HLA in healthy donors. Study information: Researchers found that less than 90% of about 400 genotyped donors fell within the Caucasian-associated ancestry cluster. General study points: Analyses of presence and absence presupposed an approximately uniform sequencing depth across donors. Associated with cytomegalovirus, according to the listing, were 150 to 200 TCR beta chains.

Nominally healthy donors provided the samples, though records likely missed some immune exposures. The PCR ran on 60 Vbeta and 13 Jbeta primers. Clones were read by immunoSEQ multiplex PCR, and TCRdb kept only the in-frame ones, dropping some. Of roughly 180,000 clones detected, 75% to 90% appear once; the ten largest clones hold roughly 4.8%. The CDR3 loop spans 16 amino acids. V gave up 5 bases and J gave up 6 bases, with 19 bases separating them. Germline V lookup: CDR1 KGHSH, CDR2 LQKENI. On this clone itself: The antigen is unknown.

Material: PBMCs. V gene TRBV18 combines with J gene TRBJ2-2; tentative D call: TRBD1 (6 bases). This clonotype originated in a woman aged 45-65 years in good health and CMV-seropositive. CDR3 residues: CASSSLRDTVAGELFF. The DNA for the CDR3 is TGTGCCAGCTCATCGCTAAGGGACACCGTGGCCGGGGAGCTGTTTTTT.